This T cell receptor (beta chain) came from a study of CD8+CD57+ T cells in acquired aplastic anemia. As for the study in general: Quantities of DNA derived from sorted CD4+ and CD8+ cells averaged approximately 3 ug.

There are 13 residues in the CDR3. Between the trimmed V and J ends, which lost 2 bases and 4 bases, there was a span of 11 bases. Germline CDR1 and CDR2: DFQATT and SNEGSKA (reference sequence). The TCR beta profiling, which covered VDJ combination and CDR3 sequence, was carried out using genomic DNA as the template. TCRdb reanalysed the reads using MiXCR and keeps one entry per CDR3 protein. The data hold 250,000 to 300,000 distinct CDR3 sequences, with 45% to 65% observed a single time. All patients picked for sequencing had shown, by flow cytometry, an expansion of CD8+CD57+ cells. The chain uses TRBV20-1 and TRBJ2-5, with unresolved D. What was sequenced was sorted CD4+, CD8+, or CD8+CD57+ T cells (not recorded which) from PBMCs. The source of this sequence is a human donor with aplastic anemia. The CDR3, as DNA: TGCAGTGCTAGAATCACGGTTGGAGAGACCCAGTACTTC. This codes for CSARITVGETQYF.